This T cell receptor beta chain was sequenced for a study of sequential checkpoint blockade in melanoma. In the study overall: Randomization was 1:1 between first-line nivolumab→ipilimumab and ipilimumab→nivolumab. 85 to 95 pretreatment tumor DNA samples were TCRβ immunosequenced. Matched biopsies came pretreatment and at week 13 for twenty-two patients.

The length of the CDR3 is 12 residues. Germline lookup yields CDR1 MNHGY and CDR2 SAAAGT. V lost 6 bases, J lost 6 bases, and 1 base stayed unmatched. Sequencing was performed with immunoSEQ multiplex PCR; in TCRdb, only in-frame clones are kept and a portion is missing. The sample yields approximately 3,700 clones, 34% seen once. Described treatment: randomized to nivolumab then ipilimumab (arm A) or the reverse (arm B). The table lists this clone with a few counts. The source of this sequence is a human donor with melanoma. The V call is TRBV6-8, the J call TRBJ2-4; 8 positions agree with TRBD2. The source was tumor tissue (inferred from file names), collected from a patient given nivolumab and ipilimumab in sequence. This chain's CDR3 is CASSRGGNIQYF. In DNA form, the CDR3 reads TGTGCCAGCAGCCGGGGGGGAAACATTCAGTACTTC.